Presented here are 6 T cell receptor beta chains from one specimen sequenced in a study of T cell responses to AZD1222 COVID-19 vaccine. The repertoire was sequenced with immunoSEQ multiplex PCR; TCRdb's copy has only in-frame clones and lacks some. The profile shows 130,000 or so clones, 70% to 90% of them singletons. The material sequenced was peripheral blood, taken on day 0 of AZD1222 vaccination. Every receptor here comes from an adult in good health.

Turning to this clone: One end of the junction varies from germline; a read error may be responsible. The rearrangement uses TRBV3-1 (or the pseudogene TRBV3-2) and TRBJ2-3; TRBD1 aligns across 7 bases. The CDR3 extends over 19 amino acids. Germline lookup yields CDR1 LGHDT and CDR2 YNNKEL (reference sequence). CDR3 sequence: CASTQSGTEIGMSTDTQYF. The CDR3 DNA sequence: TGTGCCAGCACCCAATCCGGGACAGAAATAGGAATGAGCACAGATACGCAGTATTTT.

The CDR3 loop reads CASRKGGPALGYTF. The CDR3 bases are TGTGCCAGCAGAAAGGGGGGGCCCGCCTTGGGCTACACCTTC. V is TRBV27 and J is TRBJ1-2; D is possibly TRBD1 (6 bases). Looked up from germline, CDR1 is MNHEY and CDR2 is SMNVEV (reference sequence). The V gene lost 6 bases and the J gene lost 8 bases, with 19 bases spanning the gap. This CDR3 is built from 14 residues.

The gene calls are TRBV6-1 and TRBJ1-6; D is possibly TRBD1 (5 bases). CDR1 MNHNS and CDR2 SASEGT come from the germline V gene. The CDR3 is 19 amino acids. V was pared by 1 base and J by 4 bases, with 20 bases between. The CDR3: CASSEENWTLRGYNSPLHF. CDR3 DNA: TGTGCCAGCAGTGAAGAAAACTGGACACTGCGGGGGTATAATTCACCCCTCCACTTT.

The chain joins TRBV27 to TRBJ2-2, with D possibly matching TRBD1 (6 bases). CDR3 length: 17 residues. Germline V CDR1 and CDR2: MNHEY, SMNVEV (reference sequence). V was clipped by 6 bases and J by 4 bases, with 21 bases between them. CDR3 DNA: TGTGCCAGCAGCAACCGTGGGACAATCAAAAGCACCGGGGAGCTGTTTTTT. Its protein product is CASSNRGTIKSTGELFF.

This clone was recorded once. The J gene is TRBJ1-5, the V gene TRBV27; 10 bases are a match to TRBD1. Germline CDR1 is MNHEY and CDR2 is SMNVEV (reference sequence). Trimming removed 5 bases from V and 6 bases from J; junction bases left unmatched: 7. This CDR3 is 15 amino acids long. The DNA of the CDR3 is TGTGCCAGCAGTCCGGGACAGGGGATGTTTCAGCCCCAGCATTTT. Protein sequence: CASSPGQGMFQPQHF.

The CDR3 reads CASSFWGNSYEQYF. In DNA, the CDR3 is TGTGCCAGCAGCTTCTGGGGAAACTCCTACGAGCAGTACTTC. The chain joins TRBV7-2 to TRBJ2-7; no clear D. CDR3 length equals 14 residues. CDR1 is SGHTA and CDR2 is FQGNSA in the germline V gene. The ends were cut back, 3 bases at V and 0 bases at J, with 9 bases in the middle.